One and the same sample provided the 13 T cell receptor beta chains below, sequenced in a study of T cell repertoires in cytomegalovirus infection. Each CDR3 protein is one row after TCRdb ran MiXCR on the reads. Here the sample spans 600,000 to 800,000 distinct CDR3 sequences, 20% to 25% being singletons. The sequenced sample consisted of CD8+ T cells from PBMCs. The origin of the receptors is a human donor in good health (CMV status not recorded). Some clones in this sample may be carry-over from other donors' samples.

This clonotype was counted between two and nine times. The CDR3 loop is CASSYSTASSYNEQFF. CDR3 nucleotide sequence: TGTGCCAGCAGTTACTCGACAGCAAGCTCCTACAATGAGCAGTTCTTC. The rearrangement uses TRBV6-5 and TRBJ2-1, with D perhaps matching TRBD1 (5 bases). Germline V lookup: CDR1 MNHEY, CDR2 SVGAGI. V gave up 0 bases and J gave up 0 bases, with 9 bases separating them. The CDR3 covers 16 residues.

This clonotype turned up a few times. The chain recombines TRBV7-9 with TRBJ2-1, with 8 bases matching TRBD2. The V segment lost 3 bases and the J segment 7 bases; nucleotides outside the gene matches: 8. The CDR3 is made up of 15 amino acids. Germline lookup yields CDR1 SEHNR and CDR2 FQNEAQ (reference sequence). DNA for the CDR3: TGTGCCAGCAGCTTTCCCCCAGCGGGGGAGAATGAGCAGTTCTTC. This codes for CASSFPPAGENEQFF.

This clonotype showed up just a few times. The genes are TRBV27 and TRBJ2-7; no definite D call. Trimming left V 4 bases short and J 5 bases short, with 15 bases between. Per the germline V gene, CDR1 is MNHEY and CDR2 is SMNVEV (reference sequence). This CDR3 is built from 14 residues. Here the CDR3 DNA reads TGTGCCAGCAGTTACAACCCGACGGCCAACGAGCAGTACTTC. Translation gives CASSYNPTANEQYF.

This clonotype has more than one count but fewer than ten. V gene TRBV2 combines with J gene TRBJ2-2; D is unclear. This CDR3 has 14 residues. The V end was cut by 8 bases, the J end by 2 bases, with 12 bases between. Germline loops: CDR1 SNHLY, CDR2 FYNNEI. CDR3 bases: TGTGCCAGCCTAACGGACCCAAACACCGGGGAGCTGTTTTTT. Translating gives CASLTDPNTGELFF.

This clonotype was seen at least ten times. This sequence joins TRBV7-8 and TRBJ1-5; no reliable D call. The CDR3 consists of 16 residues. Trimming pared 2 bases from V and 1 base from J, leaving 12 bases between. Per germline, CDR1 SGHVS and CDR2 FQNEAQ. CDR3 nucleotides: TGTGCCAGCAGCTTAAGCGGGTCCGGGAGCAATCAGCCCCAGCATTTT. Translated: CASSLSGSGSNQPQHF.

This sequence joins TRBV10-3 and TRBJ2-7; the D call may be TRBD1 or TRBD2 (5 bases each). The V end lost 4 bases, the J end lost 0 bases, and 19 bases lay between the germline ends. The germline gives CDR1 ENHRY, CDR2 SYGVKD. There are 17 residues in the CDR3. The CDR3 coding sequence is TGTGCCATCAGTGTGCGACAGCCTAGGGACGGCTCCTACGAGCAGTACGTC. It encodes CAISVRQPRDGSYEQYV.

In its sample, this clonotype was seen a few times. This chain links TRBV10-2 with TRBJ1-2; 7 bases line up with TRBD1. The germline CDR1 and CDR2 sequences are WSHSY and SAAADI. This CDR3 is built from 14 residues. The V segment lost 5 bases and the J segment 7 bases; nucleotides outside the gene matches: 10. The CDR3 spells CASSYVTGVAGYTF. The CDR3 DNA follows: TGCGCCAGCAGTTACGTCACAGGGGTGGCTGGCTACACCTTC.

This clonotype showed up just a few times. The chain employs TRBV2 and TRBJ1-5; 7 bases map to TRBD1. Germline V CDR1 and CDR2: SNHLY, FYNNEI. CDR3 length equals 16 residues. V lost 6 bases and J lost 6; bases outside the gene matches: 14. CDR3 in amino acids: CASRARTGTLGQPQHF. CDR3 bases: TGTGCCAGCAGAGCTCGGACAGGTACTCTGGGTCAGCCCCAGCATTTT. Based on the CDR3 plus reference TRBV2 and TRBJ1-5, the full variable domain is EPEVTQTPSHQVTQMGQEVILRCVPISNHLYFYWYRQILGQKVEFLVSFYNNEISEKSEIFDDQFSVERPDGSNFTLKIRSTKLEDSAMYFCASRARTGTLGQPQHFGDGTRLSIL.

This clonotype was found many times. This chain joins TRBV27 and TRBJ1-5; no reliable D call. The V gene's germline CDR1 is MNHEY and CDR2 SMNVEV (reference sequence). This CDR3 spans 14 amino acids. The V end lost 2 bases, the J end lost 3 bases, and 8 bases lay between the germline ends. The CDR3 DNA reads TGTGCCAGCAGTTTAGCGGCTATCAATCAGCCCCAGCATTTT. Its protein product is CASSLAAINQPQHF.

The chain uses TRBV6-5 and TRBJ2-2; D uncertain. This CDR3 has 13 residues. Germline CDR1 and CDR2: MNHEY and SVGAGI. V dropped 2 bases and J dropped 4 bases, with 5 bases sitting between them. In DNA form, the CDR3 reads TGTGCCAGCAGTTACCCTAGCACCGGGGAGCTGTTTTTT. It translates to CASSYPSTGELFF.

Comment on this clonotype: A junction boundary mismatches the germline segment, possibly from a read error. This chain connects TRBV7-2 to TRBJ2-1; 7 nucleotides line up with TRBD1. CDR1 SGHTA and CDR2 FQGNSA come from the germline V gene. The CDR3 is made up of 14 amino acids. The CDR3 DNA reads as TGTGCCAGTAGCTTAGGGGGCGGAGGCAATGAGCAGTTATTC. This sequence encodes CASSLGGGGNEQLF.

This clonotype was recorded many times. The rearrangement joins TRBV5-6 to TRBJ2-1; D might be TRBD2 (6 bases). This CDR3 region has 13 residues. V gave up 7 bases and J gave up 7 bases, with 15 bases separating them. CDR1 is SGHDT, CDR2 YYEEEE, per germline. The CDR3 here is CASHGGVVNEQFF. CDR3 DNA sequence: TGTGCCAGCCACGGCGGGGTCGTAAATGAGCAGTTCTTC. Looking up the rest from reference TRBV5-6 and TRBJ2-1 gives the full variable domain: DAGVTQSPTHLIKTRGQQVTLRCSPKSGHDTVSWYQQALGQGPQFIFQYYEEEERQRGNFPDRFSGHQFPNYSSELNVNALLLGDSALYLCASHGGVVNEQFFGPGTRLTVL.

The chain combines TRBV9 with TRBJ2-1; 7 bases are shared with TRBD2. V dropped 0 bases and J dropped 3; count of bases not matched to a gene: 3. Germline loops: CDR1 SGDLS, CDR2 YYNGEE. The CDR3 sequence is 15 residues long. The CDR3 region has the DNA TGTGCCAGCAGCGTAGCGGGGGAGGGCTACAATGAGCAGTTCTTC. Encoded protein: CASSVAGEGYNEQFF.